These 5 T cell receptor beta chains originate from one sample sequenced in a study of cytomegalovirus exposure and HLA in healthy donors. The PCR used 60 Vbeta and 13 Jbeta primers. The protocol was immunoSEQ multiplex PCR, while the TCRdb copy is restricted to in-frame clones and leaves out a portion. Of about 110,000 clones listed, roughly 80% are singletons. Material: PBMCs. All receptors derive from a female donor in good health and CMV-seropositive.

The chain combines TRBV5-5 with TRBJ1-5, with unresolved D. The CDR3 is 15 residues long. V lost 1 base and J 1 base, leaving 9 bases between the germline ends. The germline gives CDR1 SGHKS, CDR2 YYEKEE (reference sequence). The chain's CDR3 is CASSLFGGSNQPQHF. DNA of the CDR3: TGTGCCAGCAGCTTGTTCGGAGGGAGCAATCAGCCCCAGCATTTT.

V is TRBV13 and J is TRBJ2-1; 13 positions match TRBD2. CDR1 is PRHDT, CDR2 FYEKMQ, per germline (reference sequence). The CDR3 is made up of 20 amino acids. Trimming removed 5 bases from V and 7 bases from J; junction bases left unmatched: 20. This chain's CDR3 is CASSASPGLAGVHHGNEQFF. DNA for the CDR3: TGTGCCAGCAGCGCCAGCCCCGGACTAGCGGGAGTTCACCATGGAAATGAGCAGTTCTTC.

This chain joins TRBV6-1 and TRBJ1-2, with TRBD1 identical over 10 bases. V was pared by 5 bases and J by 4 bases, with 7 bases of the junction left unmatched. CDR1 and CDR2 from the germline V gene are MNHNS and SASEGT. CDR3 size: 15 residues. The CDR3 spells CASSSRDRGAYGYTF. The CDR3 nucleotides read TGTGCCAGCAGTTCGCGGGACAGGGGCGCCTATGGCTACACCTTC.

The chain is built from TRBV18 and TRBJ1-2, with TRBD1 identical over 7 bases. Per germline, CDR1 KGHSH and CDR2 LQKENI. The CDR3 loop spans 14 amino acids. Unmatched junction bases numbered 7, after V lost 1 base and J lost 8 bases. The CDR3 spells CASSPQGAHTGYTF. For the CDR3, the DNA is TGTGCCAGCTCACCACAGGGGGCGCATACCGGCTACACCTTC.

This clone was seen ten or more times. V and J are TRBV2 and TRBJ2-5; 8 nucleotides match TRBD2. The CDR3 totals 12 residues. With 10 bases clipped from V and 0 bases from J, the junction kept 1 base outside the gene matches. Germline CDR1 is SNHLY and CDR2 is FYNNEI. DNA of the CDR3: TGTGCCAACGGGAGGGACCAAGAGACCCAGTACTTC. Translation: CANGRDQETQYF.